Each of the 10 T cell receptor beta chains below was sequenced from the same sample in a study of blood T cell repertoires in COVID-19 (dated by TCRdb to 2020 to 2022). The method was the immunoSEQ multiplex PCR assay. Imported from immuneACCESS, the table was reduced by TCRdb to in-frame sequences with V and J called. These copies leave out some clones; in studies compared against another copy, an unresolved V gene accounts for under half, and the cause of the remainder is not known. The sample table records approximately 300,000 clones; roughly nine tenths of these occur just once. The biggest ten clones account for around 9% of the sample. The sample consisted of PBMCs or T cells enriched from blood (not recorded which). The receptors were sampled from a woman in her 30s who had recovered from COVID-19.

This rearrangement joins TRBV12-5 to TRBJ2-3; TRBD1 agrees at 9 bases. CDR1 and CDR2 from the germline V gene are LGHNT and FRNRAP. V lost 4 bases, J lost 7 bases, and 6 bases stayed unmatched. This CDR3 is 14 amino acids long. CDR3 sequence: CASGSIGQGNTQYF. CDR3 bases: TGTGCTAGTGGTTCCATCGGACAGGGGAATACGCAGTATTTT. The entire variable domain, with the rest obtained from reference TRBV12-5 and TRBJ2-3, is as follows: DARVTQTPRHKVTEMGQEVTMRCQPILGHNTVFWYRQTMMQGLELLAYFRNRAPLDDSGMPKDRFSAEMPDATLATLKIQPSEPRDSAVYFCASGSIGQGNTQYFGPGTRLTVL.

The chain recombines TRBV18 with TRBJ1-2, with 7 bases fitting TRBD1. This CDR3 region has 15 residues. Germline V gene data show CDR1 as KGHSH and CDR2 as LQKENI. The trim removed 3 bases at V and 7 bases at J, leaving 11 bases unmatched. CDR3 sequence reads: CASSPMDRNEAGYTF. The DNA of the CDR3 is TGTGCCAGCTCACCTATGGACAGGAATGAGGCTGGCTACACCTTC.

The V gene is TRBV6-2 or TRBV6-3, the J gene TRBJ1-2; 8 positions agree with TRBD1. The CDR3 has 13 residues. Per germline, CDR1 MNHEY and CDR2 SVGEGT. After removal of 6 bases from V and 2 bases from J, the junction contained 2 bases not matched to a gene. CDR3 protein: CASSSGGNYGYTF. The CDR3 nucleotides are TGTGCCAGCAGCTCAGGGGGCAACTATGGCTACACCTTC.

On this clone: At the DNA level, this CDR3 is encoded by other sequences in the same sample as well. The chain employs TRBV27 and TRBJ2-7; 8 bases fit TRBD1. The CDR3 length is 14 residues. Germline values: CDR1 MNHEY, CDR2 SMNVEV (reference sequence). With 5 bases clipped from V and 5 bases from J, the junction kept 8 bases outside the gene matches. The DNA of the CDR3 is TGTGCCAGCAGTCTGACCCGGACAGGGAACGAGCAGTACTTC. It encodes CASSLTRTGNEQYF.

J is TRBJ1-4 and V is TRBV28; 7 positions agree with TRBD1. The CDR3 is 14 residues long. J gave up 8 bases and V 5 bases, and 8 bases lay outside the gene matches. Germline-derived CDR1 and CDR2 are MDHEN and SYDVKM. CDR3 nucleotide sequence: TGTGCCAGCAGTCCCGACAGGGTATCAGAAAAACTGTTTTTT. As protein: CASSPDRVSEKLFF.

This clone has only one observation. The chain combines TRBV18 with TRBJ2-2, with no clear D. Trimming took 3 bases from V and 10 from J, leaving 12 bases between them. The CDR3 runs to 13 residues. Germline V gene data show CDR1 as KGHSH and CDR2 as LQKENI. The chain's CDR3 is CASSPSPDQELFF. CDR3 bases: TGTGCCAGCTCACCTAGCCCGGATCAGGAGCTGTTTTTT.

The rearrangement uses TRBV28 and TRBJ2-7; perhaps TRBD1 as D (5 bases). Germline V gene data show CDR1 as MDHEN and CDR2 as SYDVKM. This CDR3 region has 12 residues. The V end was cut by 6 bases, the J end by 3 bases, with 9 bases between. CDR3 residues: CASSRAGYEQYF. CDR3 DNA: TGTGCCAGCAGCAGGGCCGGCTACGAGCAGTACTTC. The full variable domain, rest sourced from reference TRBV28 and TRBJ2-7, is DVKVTQSSRYLVKRTGEKVFLECVQDMDHENMFWYRQDPGLGLRLIYFSYDVKMKEKGDIPEGYSVSREKKERFSLILESASTNQTSMYLCASSRAGYEQYFGPGTRLTVT.

V is TRBV6-5 and J is TRBJ2-2, with a possible D match to TRBD1 (7 bases). The CDR3 is 13 amino acids. Germline CDR1 reads MNHEY; CDR2 reads SVGAGI. V was shortened by 5 bases and J by 7 bases, with 11 bases between the two germline ends. The CDR3 bases are TGTGCCAGCAGTCCCCAGGGGGGCGGGGAGCTGTTTTTT. It translates to CASSPQGGGELFF.

The V call is TRBV7-2, the J call TRBJ2-1, with a possible D match to TRBD2 (7 bases). This CDR3 comprises 14 residues. The germline V gene has CDR1 SGHTA and CDR2 FQGNSA. For the CDR3, the DNA is TGTGCGCTTTTTAGGGGGGGAGGTAACAATGAGCAGTTCTTC. It specifies CALFRGGGNNEQFF.

This clone was picked up one time. The rearrangement joins TRBV29-1 to TRBJ1-1; D is undetermined. The germline CDR1 and CDR2 sequences are SQVTM and ANQGSEA. The CDR3 is made up of 10 amino acids. V was cut by 7 bases and J by 14 bases, with 17 bases left in between. The CDR3 here is CSAPGGPGFF. CDR3 in DNA: TGCAGCGCCCCCGGTGGGCCAGGATTCTTT.